The present entry profiles one TCR beta chain with its context. What it recognizes is unknown. The source of the sample is a study of a mutant IDH1 vaccine in newly diagnosed glioma. Background on the study: Patients under treatment included around 60% males and around 38% females and had a mean age of 40.4 years. The earlier regimen, radiotherapy, temozolomide, or both, was most often both. Study findings and constraints: Patients mounted vaccine-induced immune responses in 93.3% of cases.

Assay: immunoSEQ multiplex PCR; the TCRdb copy retains only in-frame clones and omits some. The data show about 46,000 clones, roughly 85% seen once. Time point described: baseline, week 1 (first vaccination visit). Treatment reported: pre-vaccination baseline after standard-of-care therapy. There were new WHO grade 3 or 4 astrocytomas in the donors, and these were IDH1-mutant and ATRX-lost. CDR1 and CDR2 (germline): SGHNT, YYREEE (reference sequence). This CDR3 contains 13 residues. The V gene lost 2 bases and the J gene lost 2 bases, with 7 bases spanning the gap. This specimen consisted of PBMCs, obtained from a glioma patient treated with radiotherapy, temozolomide or both. The clonotype originates from a middle-aged man with glioma. The chain has TRBV5-4 and TRBJ2-5; no definite D call. The CDR3 coding sequence is TGTGCCAGCAGCTTAGAGCCACAAGAGACCCAGTACTTC. Protein: CASSLEPQETQYF.